The present entry profiles one T cell receptor beta chain with its context. It has no known antigen specificity. No much larger clone exists at a distance of one base, and base qualities are not known. Read against the paper, the sample's time point label means: newly diagnosed GD, antithyroid drugs for less than 3 months. RNA was extracted from PBMCs in TRIzol for both TCR sequencing and RNA sequencing. The diagnosis of Graves' disease was made according to American Thyroid Association guidelines. Patients for the study were recruited at an endocrinology department in Xi'an, China. Each patient gave roughly 10 milliliters of peripheral blood, collected in an EDTA anticoagulant tube. Ficoll Paque Plus density gradient separation was used to isolate PBMCs, and no additional T cell sorting was done. An Agilent 2100 Bioanalyzer and agarose gel were used to check RNA quality, and a NanoDrop 2000 was used to measure RNA concentration.

These data belong to a study of regulatory T cells in long-lasting Graves disease (TCRdb year 2021). Background for the entire study: Newly diagnosed Graves' disease patients had taken antithyroid drugs for less than 3 months. Patients with persistent Graves' disease were compared with patients with newly diagnosed Graves' disease using TCR sequencing and RNA sequencing of peripheral blood. The study took place in China and was registered as a clinical trial. A total of roughly 35 samples underwent TCR sequencing: about 13 from persistent and around 20 from newly diagnosed Graves' disease patients. Summary of the overall study and its limitations: Peripheral blood alone was examined, since thyroid tissue, which constituted the primary lesion, could not be accessed. The authors acknowledged the small sample size as a limitation that may reduce accuracy. TRBV28, TRBJ1-2 and TRBJ2-5 were preferentially used in persistent disease, while TRBV20-1 and TRBJ2-1 were favored in newly diagnosed disease. Persistent patients shared more public clonotypes among themselves (around 2,500) than newly diagnosed patients did (roughly 920). Compared with newly diagnosed patients, patients with persistent Graves' disease had lower TCR Shannon entropy and fewer highly expanded clones, which suggests clonal expansion. Only the TCR beta chain was sequenced and analyzed.

Library prep was done by multiplex PCR. Instrument used: Illumina HiSeq 4000. iRepertoire HTBI primers and Arm-PCR amplification of CDR3 regions were used to construct TCR beta libraries. Before sequencing, the PCR products went through gel purification. The study's processing was this. Gene usage analysis of CDR3 amino acid clonotypes used the 62 TRBV and some 15 TRBJ segments found across samples. Filtered high-quality paired reads were merged into contigs using COPE and FqMerger. BLAST was used to align contigs to the IMGT TRBV, TRBD and TRBJ reference genes, and CDR3 was defined following IMGT. Any clonotype with a frequency above 0.1% was classified as a highly expanded clone. Repertoire diversity was measured by Shannon entropy, and V-J evenness by the Gini coefficient. Public clonotypes were defined as clonotypes shared by more than one individual. TCRdb applied fastp at Q25 and MiXCR to the public reads, then kept only in-frame beta chains. Every CDR3 protein is listed once, alongside the most common genes and DNA of its rows. The V and J calls were determined by TCRdb, not by the authors. Here the sample has about 620,000 distinct CDR3 sequences; roughly 15% occur a single time. The top ten constitute more than 15% of the sample.

The CDR3 goes from the cysteine to the phenylalanine over 15 residues. Only the CDR3 portion is preserved as DNA: 45 bases, with reading frame beginning at the first base. V was cut back by 3 bases and J by 2 bases, leaving a gap of 13 bases between them. The germline V gene specifies KGHSH as CDR1 and LQKENI as CDR2. These sequences were also reported in another study, on T cells in Graves' hyperthyroidism and ophthalmopathy. In that second paper, the authors write: Stable Graves' hyperthyroidism was defined as the absence of progression to ophthalmopathy over 18 months of follow-up. Hyperthyroidism patients were newly diagnosed, with disease duration under 2 months, and aged 18 to 65 years. Exclusion was applied to patients with uncontrolled infections, other autoimmune diseases, pregnancy or lactation. Diagnoses relied on clinical symptoms, serum thyroxine and TRAb, thyroid ultrasound and orbital computed tomography. A first-round RT-PCR of the TCR CDR3 used the HTBI primer set with the Qiagen OneStep RT-PCR kit. Most expanded thyroid clonotypes (frequency above 0.001) were also detected in blood, a finding suggesting that blood repertoires may reflect thyroid immune responses. A model built on a 13 V-J signature distinguished ophthalmopathy from stable hyperthyroidism, reaching over 85% sensitivity and approximately 81% specificity in cross-validation and 80%/75% in testing. In validation, the model predicted progression to ophthalmopathy a median of about 6.8 months before onset, with 65% to 71% sensitivity and 72.22% specificity. TCR V-J signatures able to tell the groups apart were searched for in a discovery cohort of about a hundred patients, of whom fewer than 45 had Graves' ophthalmopathy and under 65 had stable Graves' hyperthyroidism. Prospective prediction of ophthalmopathy was tested in an independent validation cohort of 18 to 20 hyperthyroidism patients and 17 patients who later progressed to ophthalmopathy. For training and testing, the roughly 100 patients in the discovery cohort were randomly divided in a 7:3 ratio. In addition, the study compared T-cell repertoires in thyroid tissue and in blood from five to seven Graves' hyperthyroidism patients. After blood sampling, hyperthyroidism patients were treated with methimazole at a starting dose of 30 mg daily, and ophthalmopathy patients were treated with high-dose intravenous methylprednisolone. The libraries were constructed in a second round of multiplex PCR and then size-selected and purified. The libraries were sequenced on an Illumina HiSeq2000 using paired-end 100 bp reads. SOAPnuke was used to process the raw data, removing reads that contained adapters or uncalled bases, had a mean Phred below 15, or lacked an exact match to the constant primer or identifier. High-quality paired reads were merged using COPE v1.2.5, and each unique nucleotide sequence was defined as a clonotype. MiTCR v1.1 was used to align clonotypes to the IMGT TRBV, TRBD and TRBJ reference segments. The analysis was restricted to V-J combinations with a frequency above 0.0001, which together covered just over 98% of the repertoires. The TCS score was defined as F50 (clonal expansion) divided by E x V (chaos), with BLOSUM62-based TCRdist calculated between CDR3 peptides within each V-J. Welch's t-statistics and random forest reduced roughly 500 V-J features to around 14, which were used in a naive Bayes classifier (R e1071). No statistical method was used to set the sample size in advance, and investigators knew the group allocation. The paper describes TCR Vbeta CDR3 sequencing of some 130 peripheral blood samples, made up of 43 ophthalmopathy patients, roughly 72 hyperthyroidism patients and 17 progressor patients.

The material sequenced was peripheral blood mononuclear cells (PBMCs), taken at new diagnosis, from a patient treated with antithyroid drugs. The rearranged segments are TRBV18 and TRBJ2-5, with the D gene call left open. This TCR came from a woman under 40 with Graves disease. Donor details come from another sample of the same person, matched by shared clones. The nucleotides are TGTGCCAGCTCACCCCAACAAGGGATGCAAGAGACCCAGTACTTC. Translated, this gives CASSPQQGMQETQYF.